This T cell receptor (beta chain) came from a study of T-cell reconstitution after alpha-beta-depleted transplantation in children. Broader study findings: One year post-transplant, T-cell counts and diversity were largely derived from T cells produced anew. Reportedly, only several hundred clones from non-depleted graft cells drove alpha-beta T-cell counts at about two months. Surviving recipient T cells and intrathymic progenitors accounted for some patients' high TCRbeta diversity at day 60.

Researchers prepared the TCRbeta library using unique molecular identifiers, the study reports. TCRdb independently ran MiXCR on the PCR reads; one entry per CDR3 protein. The sample records 200,000 to 250,000 distinct CDR3 sequences, roughly 7.7% being singletons. This clonotype was seen repeatedly, ten times or more. Its antigen is undetermined. V shed 4 bases and J 0 bases; nucleotides not matched to a gene: 3. Germline CDR1 and CDR2: SGHRS and YFSETQ. The CDR3 spans 15 residues. The chain combines TRBV5-1 with TRBJ2-2, with 7 bases lining up with TRBD1. The TCR originated in a male patient between 10 and 17 years old who had a stem cell transplant for acute lymphoblastic leukemia, so the T cells may come from the graft donor. Here the sequenced sample was PBMCs, mostly from graft donor cells, taken 180 days after TCRalphabeta/CD19-depleted stem cell transplant. The CDR3: CASSRDRPNTGELFF. In DNA, the CDR3 is TGCGCCAGCAGCCGGGACAGACCGAACACCGGGGAGCTGTTTTTT.